One and the same sample provided the 5 T cell receptor beta chains below, sequenced in a study of CD8+CD57+ T cells in acquired aplastic anemia. For CDR3 and TCR beta VDJ profiling, genomic DNA was the template used. TCRdb passed the reads through MiXCR, listing each CDR3 protein once. Of some 410,000 distinct CDR3 sequences in the sample, 60% to 80% were seen once. The source material was sorted CD4+, CD8+, or CD8+CD57+ T cells (not recorded which) from PBMCs. These receptors came from a human donor in good health, serving as a control.

The DNA of the CDR3 is TGTGCCAGCAGTGCCGACAGGGACGAGCAGTACTTC. This sequence encodes CASSADRDEQYF. This chain joins TRBV6-1 and TRBJ2-7, with 7 bases fitting TRBD1. Trimming at V came to 4 bases and at J to 5 bases, leaving 2 bases not matched to a gene. The CDR3 contains 12 residues. Germline V gene data show CDR1 as MNHNS and CDR2 as SASEGT.

This clonotype was observed a single time. The rearrangement joins TRBV5-4 to TRBJ2-2, with TRBD2 matching over 7 bases. Germline trimming cut 6 bases from V and 6 bases from J; bases unmatched to any gene: 17. The length of the CDR3 is 17 residues. CDR1 is SGHNT and CDR2 is YYREEE in the germline V gene (reference sequence). The CDR3 sequence: CASTQRGGAMVAGELFF. The CDR3 coding sequence is TGTGCCAGCACCCAGCGGGGAGGGGCGATGGTGGCCGGGGAGCTGTTTTTT.

In regard to this clonotype: The junction departs from germline at one end; a sequencing error may be responsible. This chain links TRBV7-3 with TRBJ2-7, with D tentatively TRBD2 (7 bases). The CDR3 runs to 14 residues. Germline lookup yields CDR1 SGHTA and CDR2 FQGTGA. The CDR3 sequence: CASSRTRGGAEHQF. The CDR3 DNA reads as TGTGCCAGCAGTAGAACTAGGGGGGGGGCCGAGCACCAGTTC. The whole variable domain, filled in from reference TRBV7-3 and TRBJ2-7, reads GAGVSQTPSNKVTEKGKYVELRCDPISGHTALYWYRQSLGQGPEFLIYFQGTGAADDSGLPNDRFFAVRPEGSVSTLKIQRTERGDSAVYLCASSRTRGGAEHQFGPGTRLTVT.

With regard to this clonotype: The junction departs from the called germline gene at one end, perhaps through a read error. The chain employs TRBV7-9 and TRBJ2-3; no clear D. Germline V lookup: CDR1 SEHNR, CDR2 FQNEAQ (reference sequence). The CDR3 sequence is 15 residues long. CDR3 region: CASSPPRLYTDTQYF. The DNA for the CDR3 is TGTGCCAGCAGCCCCCCGCGCCTTTACACAGATACGCAGTATTTC.

The chain links TRBV6-5 to TRBJ1-1; D call uncertain. The length of the CDR3 is 14 residues. Germline CDR1 and CDR2: MNHEY and SVGAGI. With 2 bases removed from V and 3 bases from J, the gap between germline ends came to 10 bases. CDR3 nucleotide sequence: TGTGCCAGCAGTTACGGAACGGGGTACACTGAAGCTTTCTTT. Amino acids: CASSYGTGYTEAFF.